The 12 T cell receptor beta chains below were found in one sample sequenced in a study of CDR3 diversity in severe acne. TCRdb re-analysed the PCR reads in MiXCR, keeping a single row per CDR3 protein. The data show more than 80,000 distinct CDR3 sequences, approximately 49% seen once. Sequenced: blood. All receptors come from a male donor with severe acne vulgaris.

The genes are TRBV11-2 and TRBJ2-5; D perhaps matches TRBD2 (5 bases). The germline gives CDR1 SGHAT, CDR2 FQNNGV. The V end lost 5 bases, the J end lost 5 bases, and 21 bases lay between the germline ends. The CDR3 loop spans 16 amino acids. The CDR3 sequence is CASSPPREGRGETQYF. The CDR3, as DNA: TGTGCCAGCAGCCCGCCCCGTGAAGGGAGAGGGGAGACCCAGTACTTC. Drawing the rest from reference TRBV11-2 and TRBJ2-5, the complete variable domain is EAGVAQSPRYKIIEKRQSVAFWCNPISGHATLYWYQQILGQGPKLLIQFQNNGVVDDSQLPKDRFSAERLKGVDSTLKIQPAKLEDSAVYLCASSPPREGRGETQYFGPGTRLLVL.

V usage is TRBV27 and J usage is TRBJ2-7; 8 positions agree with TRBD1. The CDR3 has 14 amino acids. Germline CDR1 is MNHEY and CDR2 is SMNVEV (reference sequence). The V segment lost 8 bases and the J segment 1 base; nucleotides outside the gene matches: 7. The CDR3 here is CASGYRGLSYEQYF. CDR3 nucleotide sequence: TGTGCCAGCGGCTACAGGGGGTTGTCCTACGAGCAGTACTTC.

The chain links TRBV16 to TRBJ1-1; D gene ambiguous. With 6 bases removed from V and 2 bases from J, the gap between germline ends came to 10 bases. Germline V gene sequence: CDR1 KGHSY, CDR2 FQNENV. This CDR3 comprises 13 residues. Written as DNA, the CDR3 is TGTGCCAGCAGTGAGTCTAGAAACACTGAAGCTTTCTTT. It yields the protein CASSESRNTEAFF.

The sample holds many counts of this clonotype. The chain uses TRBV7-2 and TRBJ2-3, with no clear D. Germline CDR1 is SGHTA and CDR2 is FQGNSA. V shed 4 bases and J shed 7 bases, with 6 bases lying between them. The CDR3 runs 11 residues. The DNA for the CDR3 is TGTGCCAGCAGCTCCCTAAATACGCAGTATTTT. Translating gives CASSSLNTQYF.

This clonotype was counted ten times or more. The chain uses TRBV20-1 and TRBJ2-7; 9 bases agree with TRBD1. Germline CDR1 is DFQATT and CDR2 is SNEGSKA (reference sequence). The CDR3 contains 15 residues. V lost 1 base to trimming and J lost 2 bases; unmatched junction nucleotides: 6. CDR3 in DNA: TGCAGTGCTAGAGTAATAGGGGACAGGGCCTACGAGCAGTACTTC. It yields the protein CSARVIGDRAYEQYF.

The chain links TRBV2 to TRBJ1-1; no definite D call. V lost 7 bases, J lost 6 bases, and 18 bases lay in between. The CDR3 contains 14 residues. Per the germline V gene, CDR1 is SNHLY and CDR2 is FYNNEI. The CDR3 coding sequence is TGTGCCAGCAAAGCGGGCAGGCAATTCCCTGAAGCTTTCTTT. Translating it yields CASKAGRQFPEAFF.

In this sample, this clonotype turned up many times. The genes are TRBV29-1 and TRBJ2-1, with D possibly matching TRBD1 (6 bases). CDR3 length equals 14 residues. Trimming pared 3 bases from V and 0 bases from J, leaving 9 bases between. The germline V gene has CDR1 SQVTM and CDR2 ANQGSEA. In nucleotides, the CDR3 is TGCAGCGTTGACACAGGGCTCTCCTACAATGAGCAGTTCTTC. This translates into CSVDTGLSYNEQFF.

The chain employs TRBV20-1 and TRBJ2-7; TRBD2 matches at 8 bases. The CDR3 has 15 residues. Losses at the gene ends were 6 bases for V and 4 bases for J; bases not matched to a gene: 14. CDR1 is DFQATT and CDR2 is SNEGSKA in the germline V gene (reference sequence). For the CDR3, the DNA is TGCAGTGCCTCAGGATTTGCGGGGACTAGATACGAGCAGTACTTC. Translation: CSASGFAGTRYEQYF.

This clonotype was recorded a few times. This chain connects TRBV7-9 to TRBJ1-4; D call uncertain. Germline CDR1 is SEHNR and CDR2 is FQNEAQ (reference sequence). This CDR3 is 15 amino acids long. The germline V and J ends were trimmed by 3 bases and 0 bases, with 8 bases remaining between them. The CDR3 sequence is CASSFKSATNEKLFF. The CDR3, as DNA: TGTGCCAGCAGCTTCAAATCCGCAACTAATGAAAAACTGTTTTTT.

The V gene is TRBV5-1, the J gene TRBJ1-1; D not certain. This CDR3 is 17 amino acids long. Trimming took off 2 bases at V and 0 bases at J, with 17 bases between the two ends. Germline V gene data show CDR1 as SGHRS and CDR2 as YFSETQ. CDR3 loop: CASSFDVTNNMNTEAFF. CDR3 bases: TGCGCCAGCAGCTTCGACGTGACTAATAACATGAACACTGAAGCTTTCTTT.

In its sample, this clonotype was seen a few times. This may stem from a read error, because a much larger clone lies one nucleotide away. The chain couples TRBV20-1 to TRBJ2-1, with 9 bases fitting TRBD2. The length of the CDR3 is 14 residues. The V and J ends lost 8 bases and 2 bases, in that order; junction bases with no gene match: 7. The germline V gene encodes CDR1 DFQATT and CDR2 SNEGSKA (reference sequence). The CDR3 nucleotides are TGCAGTAGGGAGGGCGGGAGGGCCTACAATGAGCAGTTCTTC. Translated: CSREGGRAYNEQFF.

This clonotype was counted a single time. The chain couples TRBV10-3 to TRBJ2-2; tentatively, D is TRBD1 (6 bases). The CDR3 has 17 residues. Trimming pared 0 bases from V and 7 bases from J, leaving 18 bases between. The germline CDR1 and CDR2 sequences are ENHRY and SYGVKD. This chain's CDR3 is CAISESVAGAKDGELFF. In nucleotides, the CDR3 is TGTGCCATCAGTGAGTCGGTGGCAGGGGCGAAAGACGGGGAGCTGTTTTTT.